Following are 8 T cell receptor beta chains from one sample sequenced in a study of T cell responses to AZD1222 COVID-19 vaccine. Sequencing was performed with immunoSEQ multiplex PCR; in TCRdb, only in-frame clones are kept and a portion is missing. The table shows some 140,000 clones, with about 85% occurring only once. The sequencing used peripheral blood, collected on day 0 of AZD1222 vaccination. The receptors stem from an adult in good health.

The rearrangement uses TRBV5-8 and TRBJ1-5; D gene uncertain. Germline values: CDR1 SGHTS, CDR2 YDEGEE. The CDR3 totals 13 residues. V lost 4 bases, J lost 5 bases, and 10 bases lay in between. The CDR3 DNA reads TGTGCCAGCAGCCAGGATAGGGATCAGCCCCAGCATTTT. This translates into CASSQDRDQPQHF.

The J gene is TRBJ2-3, the V gene TRBV28; the D call may be TRBD1 or TRBD2 (5 bases each). V was trimmed by 5 bases and J by 6 bases, leaving 9 bases between them. This CDR3 spans 12 amino acids. The V gene's germline CDR1 is MDHEN and CDR2 SYDVKM. The CDR3 spells CASSLWGDTQYF. DNA of the CDR3: TGTGCCAGCAGTCTGTGGGGGGATACGCAGTATTTT.

This clone has just one count. The chain carries TRBV2 and TRBJ1-2; no definite D call. This CDR3 contains 13 residues. Germline V lookup: CDR1 SNHLY, CDR2 FYNNEI. V was shortened by 4 bases and J by 0 bases, with 6 bases between the two germline ends. CDR3 amino acids: CASSVTSNYGYTF. CDR3 DNA: TGTGCCAGCAGTGTCACCTCTAACTATGGCTACACCTTC.

There are a few counts of this clone. This sequence joins TRBV7-9 and TRBJ1-1, with D uncertain. CDR1 is SEHNR, CDR2 FQNEAQ, per germline (reference sequence). V was shortened by 3 bases and J by 5 bases, with 10 bases between the two germline ends. CDR3 length: 13 residues. The CDR3 DNA follows: TGTGCCAGCAGCTTGGCCCCCATGACTGAAGCTTTCTTT. Translating gives CASSLAPMTEAFF.

The chain links TRBV19 to TRBJ2-5; D is perhaps TRBD2 (5 bases). CDR3 length: 14 amino acids. Germline CDR1 reads LNHDA; CDR2 reads SQIVND (reference sequence). Trimming took 6 bases from V and 7 from J, leaving 18 bases between them. The CDR3 DNA follows: TGTGCCAGTAGCACCGCCCCAGCGGCTGGGACCCAGTACTTC. Its translation is CASSTAPAAGTQYF.

The rearrangement joins TRBV28 to TRBJ2-7, with 10 positions matching TRBD1. The length of the CDR3 is 13 residues. Trimming took 10 bases from V and 3 from J; bases not matched to a gene: 6. Germline V gene lookup returns CDR1 MDHEN and CDR2 SYDVKM. The CDR3 here is CATMTGGDYEQYF. The CDR3 bases are TGTGCCACCATGACAGGGGGCGACTACGAGCAGTACTTC. Together with reference TRBV28 and TRBJ2-7, the CDR3 gives the full variable domain: DVKVTQSSRYLVKRTGEKVFLECVQDMDHENMFWYRQDPGLGLRLIYFSYDVKMKEKGDIPEGYSVSREKKERFSLILESASTNQTSMYLCATMTGGDYEQYFGPGTRLTVT.

The J gene is TRBJ1-3, the V gene TRBV10-3; D remains unclear. The germline CDR1 and CDR2 sequences are ENHRY and SYGVKD. Trimming pared 3 bases from V and 4 bases from J, leaving 13 bases between. The CDR3 runs to 15 residues. For the CDR3, the DNA is TGTGCCATCAGTGAATCCTTAACGGCGGGAAACACCATATATTTT. It is translated as CAISESLTAGNTIYF.

V is TRBV29-1 and J is TRBJ2-1; 7 nucleotides agree with TRBD1. CDR3 length: 15 amino acids. The V and J ends lost 6 bases and 7 bases, in that order; junction bases with no gene match: 15. Germline CDR1 reads SQVTM; CDR2 reads ANQGSEA. This chain's CDR3 is CSVAPGQLIKNEQFF. The CDR3 DNA reads TGCAGCGTCGCTCCGGGACAGCTAATAAAAAATGAGCAGTTCTTC.